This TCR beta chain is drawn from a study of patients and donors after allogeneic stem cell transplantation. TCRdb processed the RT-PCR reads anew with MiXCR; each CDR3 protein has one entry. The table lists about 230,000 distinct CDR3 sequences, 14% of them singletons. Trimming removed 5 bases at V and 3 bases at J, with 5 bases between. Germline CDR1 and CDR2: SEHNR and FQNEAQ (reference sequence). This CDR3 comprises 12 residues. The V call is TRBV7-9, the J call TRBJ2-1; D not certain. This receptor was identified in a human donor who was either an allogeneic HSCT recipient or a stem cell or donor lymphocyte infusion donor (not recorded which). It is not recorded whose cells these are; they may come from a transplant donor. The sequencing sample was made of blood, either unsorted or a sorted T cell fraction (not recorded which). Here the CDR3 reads CASSLIYNEQFF. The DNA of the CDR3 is TGTGCCAGCAGCCTGATCTACAATGAGCAGTTCTTC. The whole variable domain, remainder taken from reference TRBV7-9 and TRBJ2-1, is DTGVSQNPRHKITKRGQNVTFRCDPISEHNRLYWYRQTLGQGPEFLTYFQNEAQLEKSRLLSDRFSAERPKGSFSTLEIQRTEQGDSAMYLCASSLIYNEQFFGPGTRLTVL.